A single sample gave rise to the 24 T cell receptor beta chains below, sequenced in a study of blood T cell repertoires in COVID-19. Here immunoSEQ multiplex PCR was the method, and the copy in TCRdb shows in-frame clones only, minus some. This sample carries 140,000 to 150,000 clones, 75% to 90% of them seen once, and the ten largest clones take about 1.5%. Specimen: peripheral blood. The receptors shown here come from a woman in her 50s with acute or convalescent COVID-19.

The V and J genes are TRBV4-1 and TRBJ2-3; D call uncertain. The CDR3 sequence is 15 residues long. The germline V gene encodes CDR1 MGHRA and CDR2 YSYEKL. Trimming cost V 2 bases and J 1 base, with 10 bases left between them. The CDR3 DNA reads TGCGCCAGCAGCCAACCCCTGAGAGGCACAGATACGCAGTATTTT. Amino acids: CASSQPLRGTDTQYF.

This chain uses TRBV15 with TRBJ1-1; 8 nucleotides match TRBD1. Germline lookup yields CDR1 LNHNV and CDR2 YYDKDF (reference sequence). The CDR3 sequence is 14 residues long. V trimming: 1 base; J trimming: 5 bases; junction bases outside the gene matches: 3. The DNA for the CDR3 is TGTGCCACCAGCAGAGGGACAGGGACGACTGAAGCTTTCTTT. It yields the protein CATSRGTGTTEAFF.

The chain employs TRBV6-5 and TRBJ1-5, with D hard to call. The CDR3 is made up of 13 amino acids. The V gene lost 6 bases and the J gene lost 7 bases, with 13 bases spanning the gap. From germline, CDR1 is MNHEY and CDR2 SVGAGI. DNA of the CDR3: TGTGCCAGCAGCCCGACATTTATCCAGCCCCAGCATTTT. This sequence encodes CASSPTFIQPQHF.

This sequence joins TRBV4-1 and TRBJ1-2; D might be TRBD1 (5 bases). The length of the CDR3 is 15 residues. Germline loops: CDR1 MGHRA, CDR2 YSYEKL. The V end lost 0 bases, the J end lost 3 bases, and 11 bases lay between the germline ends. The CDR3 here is CASSQDSRTHYGYTF. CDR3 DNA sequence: TGCGCCAGCAGCCAAGATTCCAGGACACACTATGGCTACACCTTC.

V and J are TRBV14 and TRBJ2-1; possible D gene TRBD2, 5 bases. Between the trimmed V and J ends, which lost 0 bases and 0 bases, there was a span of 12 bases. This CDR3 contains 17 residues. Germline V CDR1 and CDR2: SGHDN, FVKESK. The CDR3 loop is CASSQEGVHISYNEQFF. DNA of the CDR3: TGTGCCAGCAGCCAAGAGGGAGTGCACATCTCCTACAATGAGCAGTTCTTC.

The CDR3 sequence: CASSPDSNYGYTF. The CDR3 DNA reads TGTGCCAGTTCTCCCGACAGTAACTATGGCTACACCTTC. The rearrangement uses TRBV19 and TRBJ1-2; possible D gene TRBD1, 5 bases. CDR3 size: 13 residues. V gave up 8 bases and J gave up 1 base, with 11 bases separating them. Germline V gene data show CDR1 as LNHDA and CDR2 as SQIVND (reference sequence).

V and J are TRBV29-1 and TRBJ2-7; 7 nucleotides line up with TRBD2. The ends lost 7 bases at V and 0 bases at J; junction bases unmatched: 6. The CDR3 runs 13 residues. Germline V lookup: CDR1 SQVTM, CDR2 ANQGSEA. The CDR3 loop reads CSALAERSYEQYF. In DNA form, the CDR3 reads TGCAGCGCCCTAGCGGAACGCTCCTACGAGCAGTACTTC.

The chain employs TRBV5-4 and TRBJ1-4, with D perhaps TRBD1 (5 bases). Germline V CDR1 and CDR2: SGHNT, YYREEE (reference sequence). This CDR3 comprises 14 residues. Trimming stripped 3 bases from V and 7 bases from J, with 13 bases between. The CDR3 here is CASSYDSPGEKLFF. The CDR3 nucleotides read TGTGCCAGCAGCTACGACAGCCCGGGTGAAAAACTGTTTTTT.

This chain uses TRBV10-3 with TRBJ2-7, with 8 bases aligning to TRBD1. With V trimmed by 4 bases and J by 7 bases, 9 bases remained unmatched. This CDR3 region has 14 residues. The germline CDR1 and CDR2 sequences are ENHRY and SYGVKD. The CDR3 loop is CAISAGQDVEEQYF. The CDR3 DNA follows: TGTGCCATCAGTGCGGGACAGGACGTTGAGGAGCAGTACTTC.

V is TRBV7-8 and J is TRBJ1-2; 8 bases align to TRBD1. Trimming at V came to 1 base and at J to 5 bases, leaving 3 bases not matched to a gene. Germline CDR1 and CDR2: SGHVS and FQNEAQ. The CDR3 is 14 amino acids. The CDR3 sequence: CASSLGQGIYGYTF. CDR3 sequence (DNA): TGTGCCAGCAGCTTAGGACAGGGGATTTATGGCTACACCTTC.

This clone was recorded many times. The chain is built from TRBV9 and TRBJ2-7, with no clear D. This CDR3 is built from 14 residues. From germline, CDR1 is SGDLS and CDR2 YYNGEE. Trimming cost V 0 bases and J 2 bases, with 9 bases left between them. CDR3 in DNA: TGTGCCAGCAGCGTAGACGCAGAAGCCTACGAGCAGTACTTC. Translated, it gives CASSVDAEAYEQYF.

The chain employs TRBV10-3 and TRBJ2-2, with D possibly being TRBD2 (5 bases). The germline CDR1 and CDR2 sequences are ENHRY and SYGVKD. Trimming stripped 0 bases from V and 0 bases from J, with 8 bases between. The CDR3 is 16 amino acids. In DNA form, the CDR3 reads TGTGCCATCAGTGAGTCGCGGGCCGCGAACACCGGGGAGCTGTTTTTT. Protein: CAISESRAANTGELFF.

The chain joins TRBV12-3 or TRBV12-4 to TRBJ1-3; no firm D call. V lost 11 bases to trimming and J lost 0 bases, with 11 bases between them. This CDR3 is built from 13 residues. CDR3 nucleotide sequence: TGTGCCGGAGGGAGCAGCTCTGGAAACACCATATATTTT. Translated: CAGGSSSGNTIYF.

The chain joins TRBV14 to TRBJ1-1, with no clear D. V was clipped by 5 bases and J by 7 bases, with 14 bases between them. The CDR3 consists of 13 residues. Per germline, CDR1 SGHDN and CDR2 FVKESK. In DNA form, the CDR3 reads TGTGCCAGCAGCGCCCAGGTGGGAGTTGAAGCTTTCTTT. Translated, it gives CASSAQVGVEAFF.

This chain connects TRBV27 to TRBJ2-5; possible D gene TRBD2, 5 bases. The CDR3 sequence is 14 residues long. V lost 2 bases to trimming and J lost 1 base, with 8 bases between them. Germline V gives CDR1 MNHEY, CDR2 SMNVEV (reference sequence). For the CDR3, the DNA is TGTGCCAGCAGTTTAGACGGGGTCCAAGAGACCCAGTACTTC. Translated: CASSLDGVQETQYF.

CDR3 nucleotide sequence: TGTGCCAGCAGTGCGCCTAGCGGGACGAACACCGGGGAGCTGTTTTTT. Translating gives CASSAPSGTNTGELFF. The rearrangement joins TRBV2 to TRBJ2-2; 9 nucleotides align to TRBD2. The CDR3 extends over 16 amino acids. Germline V gene data show CDR1 as SNHLY and CDR2 as FYNNEI. With V trimmed by 4 bases and J by 0 bases, 3 bases remained unmatched.

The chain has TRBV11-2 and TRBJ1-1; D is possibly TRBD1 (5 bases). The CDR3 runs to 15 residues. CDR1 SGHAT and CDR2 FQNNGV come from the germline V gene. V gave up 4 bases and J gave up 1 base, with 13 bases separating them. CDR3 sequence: CASSSLTESNTEAFF. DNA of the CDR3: TGTGCCAGCAGCTCTCTGACAGAGTCGAACACTGAAGCTTTCTTT.

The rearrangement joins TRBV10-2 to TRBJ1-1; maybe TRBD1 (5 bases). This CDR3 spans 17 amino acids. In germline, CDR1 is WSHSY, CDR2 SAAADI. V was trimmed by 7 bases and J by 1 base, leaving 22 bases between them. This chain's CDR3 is CASKIGMGRGSNTEAFF. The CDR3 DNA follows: TGCGCCAGCAAAATAGGTATGGGGAGGGGCTCGAACACTGAAGCTTTCTTT.

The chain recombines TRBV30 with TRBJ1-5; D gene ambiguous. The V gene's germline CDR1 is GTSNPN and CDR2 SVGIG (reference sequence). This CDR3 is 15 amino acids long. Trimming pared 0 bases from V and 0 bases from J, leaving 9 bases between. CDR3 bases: TGTGCCTGGAGTGTACATACAGATAGCAATCAGCCCCAGCATTTT. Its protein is CAWSVHTDSNQPQHF.

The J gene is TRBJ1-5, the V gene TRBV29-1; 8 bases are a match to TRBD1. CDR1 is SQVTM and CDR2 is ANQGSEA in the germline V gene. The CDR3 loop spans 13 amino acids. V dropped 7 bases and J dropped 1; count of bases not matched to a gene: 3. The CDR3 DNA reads TGCAGCGGAACAGGGGGGAGCAATCAGCCCCAGCATTTT. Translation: CSGTGGSNQPQHF.

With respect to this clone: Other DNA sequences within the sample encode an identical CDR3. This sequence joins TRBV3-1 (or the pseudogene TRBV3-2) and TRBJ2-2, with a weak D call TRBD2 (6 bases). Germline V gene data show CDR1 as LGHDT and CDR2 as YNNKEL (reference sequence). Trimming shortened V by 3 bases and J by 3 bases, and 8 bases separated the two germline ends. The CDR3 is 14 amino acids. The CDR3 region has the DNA TGTGCCAGCAGCCAGGGGGGTTACACCGGGGAGCTGTTTTTT. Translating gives CASSQGGYTGELFF.

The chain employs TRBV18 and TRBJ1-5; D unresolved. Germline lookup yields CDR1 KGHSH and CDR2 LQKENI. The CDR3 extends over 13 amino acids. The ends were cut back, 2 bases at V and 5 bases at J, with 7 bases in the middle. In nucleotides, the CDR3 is TGTGCCAGCTCACCAACGCAGGATCAGCCCCAGCATTTT. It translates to CASSPTQDQPQHF.

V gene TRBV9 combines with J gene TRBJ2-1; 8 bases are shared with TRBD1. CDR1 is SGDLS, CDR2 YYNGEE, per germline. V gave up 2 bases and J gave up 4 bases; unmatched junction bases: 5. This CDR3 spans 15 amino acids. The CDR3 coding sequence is TGTGCCAGCAGCGTCGGACAGGGACTTTACAATGAGCAGTTCTTC. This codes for CASSVGQGLYNEQFF.

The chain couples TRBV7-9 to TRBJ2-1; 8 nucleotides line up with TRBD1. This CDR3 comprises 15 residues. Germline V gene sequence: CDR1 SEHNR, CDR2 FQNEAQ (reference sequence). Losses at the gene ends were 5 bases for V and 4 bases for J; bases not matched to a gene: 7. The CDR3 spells CASSPGTGPYNEQFF. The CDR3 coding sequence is TGTGCCAGCAGCCCGGGGACAGGCCCTTACAATGAGCAGTTCTTC.